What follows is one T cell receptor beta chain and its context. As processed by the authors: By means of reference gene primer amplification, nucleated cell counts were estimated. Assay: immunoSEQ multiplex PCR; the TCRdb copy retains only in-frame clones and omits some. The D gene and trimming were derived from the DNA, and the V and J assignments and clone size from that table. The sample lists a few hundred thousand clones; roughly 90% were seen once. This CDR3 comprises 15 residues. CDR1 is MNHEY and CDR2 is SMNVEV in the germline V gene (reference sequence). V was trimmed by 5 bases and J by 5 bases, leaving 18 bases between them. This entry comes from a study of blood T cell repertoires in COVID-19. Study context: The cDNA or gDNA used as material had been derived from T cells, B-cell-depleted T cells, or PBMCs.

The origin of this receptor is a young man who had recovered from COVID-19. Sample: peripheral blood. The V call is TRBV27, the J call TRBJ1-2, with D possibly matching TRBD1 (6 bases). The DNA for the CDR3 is TGTGCCAGCAGTCCTTACGACAGGAATGATTATGGCTACACCTTC. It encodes CASSPYDRNDYGYTF.